This T cell receptor (beta chain) was found in a study of cytomegalovirus exposure and HLA in healthy donors. For the study at large: Per a later analysis, the 550 to 850 first-cohort and some 110 validation repertoires shared one platform.

Study-wide points: The authors listed roughly 150 TCR beta chains as cytomegalovirus-associated. A subsequent analysis found that TCR clusters from the first cohort also tended to co-occur in the 130 or so validation repertoires, with roughly 95% of cluster scores above 0. In vitro experiments confirmed that three CMV-associated chains were specific for CMV antigens.

Points on this clone: What it recognizes is unknown.

Sequencing was performed with immunoSEQ multiplex PCR; in TCRdb, only in-frame clones are kept and a portion is missing. The sample carries 150,000 to 200,000 clones, around nine tenths recorded once. Trimming cost V 2 bases and J 3 bases, with 13 bases left between them. The CDR3 sequence is 14 residues long. Germline V gene sequence: CDR1 SQVTM, CDR2 ANQGSEA. The receptor's source is a woman between 18 and 29 years old in good health and CMV-seronegative. V and J are TRBV29-1 and TRBJ2-5, with D possibly matching TRBD1 (6 bases). The specimen was PBMCs. CDR3 bases: TGCAGCGTTGAACAGGGGTCCTGGGAAGAGACCCAGTACTTC. It encodes CSVEQGSWEETQYF.